These 4 T cell receptor beta chains share one sample of origin, sequenced in a study of cytomegalovirus exposure and HLA in healthy donors. PCR employed 60 Vbeta and 13 Jbeta primers. Assay used: immunoSEQ multiplex PCR; TCRdb lists only in-frame clones, some missing. The sample includes some 110,000 clones, about two thirds of them seen just once. Material for sequencing was PBMCs. The receptors here all came from a female donor in good health and CMV-seronegative.

This chain uses TRBV7-2 with TRBJ2-3; D possibly corresponds to TRBD1 (6 bases). CDR3 length: 15 residues. The germline gives CDR1 SGHTA, CDR2 FQGNSA. Trimming left V 4 bases short and J 3 bases short, with 14 bases between. CDR3 sequence (DNA): TGTGCCAGCAGCTCCCAGGGGCCCCGAACAGATACGCAGTATTTT. Encoded protein: CASSSQGPRTDTQYF.

In DNA, the CDR3 is TGTGCCAGCAGTTTCTCTGCTAGCGGGGCCCTCTACGAGCAGTACTTC. It specifies CASSFSASGALYEQYF. J is TRBJ2-7 and V is TRBV11-1; 9 positions agree with TRBD2. Germline trimming cut 6 bases from V and 3 bases from J; bases unmatched to any gene: 12. The CDR3 is 16 amino acids. Germline loops: CDR1 SGHAT, CDR2 FQDESV (reference sequence).

This clone was detected only once. The J gene is TRBJ2-2, the V gene TRBV6-6; 7 bases fit TRBD1. Germline CDR1 and CDR2: MNHNY and SVGAGI (reference sequence). With V trimmed by 2 bases and J by 4 bases, 7 bases remained unmatched. The CDR3 consists of 16 residues. As DNA, the CDR3 is TGTGCCAGCAGTTACCCGACAGGGTCCGGCACCGGGGAGCTGTTTTTT. It specifies CASSYPTGSGTGELFF.

The sample holds a few counts of this clone. The V call is TRBV11-2, the J call TRBJ2-1; the match to TRBD2 covers 8 bases. The V gene end was trimmed by 5 bases and the J gene end by 7 bases; junction bases not matched to a gene: 7. The CDR3 consists of 14 residues. Germline V gene sequence: CDR1 SGHAT, CDR2 FQNNGV. CDR3 DNA sequence: TGTGCCAGCAGCCTCGGACTAGCTGGGAATGAGCAGTTCTTC. Translated: CASSLGLAGNEQFF.